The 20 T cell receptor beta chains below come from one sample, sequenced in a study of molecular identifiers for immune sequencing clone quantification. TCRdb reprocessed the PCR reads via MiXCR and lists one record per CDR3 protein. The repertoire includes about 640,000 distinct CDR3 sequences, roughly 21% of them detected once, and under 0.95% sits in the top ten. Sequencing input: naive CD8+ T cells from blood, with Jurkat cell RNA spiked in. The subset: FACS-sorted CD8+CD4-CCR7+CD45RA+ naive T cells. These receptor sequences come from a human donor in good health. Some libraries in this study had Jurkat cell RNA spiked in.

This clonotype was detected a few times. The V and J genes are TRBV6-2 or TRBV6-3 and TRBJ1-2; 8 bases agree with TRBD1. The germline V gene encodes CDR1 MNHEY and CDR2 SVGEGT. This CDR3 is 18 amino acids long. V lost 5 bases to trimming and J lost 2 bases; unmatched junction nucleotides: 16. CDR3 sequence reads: CASSARNNRTGRNYGYTF. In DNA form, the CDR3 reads TGTGCCAGCAGTGCCCGTAACAATCGGACAGGGCGGAACTATGGCTACACCTTC.

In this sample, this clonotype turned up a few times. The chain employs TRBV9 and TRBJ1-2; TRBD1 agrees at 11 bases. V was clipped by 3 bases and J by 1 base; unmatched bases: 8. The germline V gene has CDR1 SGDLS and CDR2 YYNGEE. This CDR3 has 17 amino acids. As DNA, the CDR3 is TGTGCCAGCAGCGGGGGGGGACAGGGGGTTTTTAACTATGGCTACACCTTC. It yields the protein CASSGGGQGVFNYGYTF.

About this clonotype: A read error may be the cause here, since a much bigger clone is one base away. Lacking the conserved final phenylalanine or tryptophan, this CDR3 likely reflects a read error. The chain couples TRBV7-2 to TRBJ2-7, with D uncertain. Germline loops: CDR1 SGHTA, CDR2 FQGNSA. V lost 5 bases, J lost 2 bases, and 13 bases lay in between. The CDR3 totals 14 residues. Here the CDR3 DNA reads TGTGCCAGCAGCCTTGCGCTCCTTCCCTACGAGCAGTACCTC. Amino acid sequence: CASSLALLPYEQYL.

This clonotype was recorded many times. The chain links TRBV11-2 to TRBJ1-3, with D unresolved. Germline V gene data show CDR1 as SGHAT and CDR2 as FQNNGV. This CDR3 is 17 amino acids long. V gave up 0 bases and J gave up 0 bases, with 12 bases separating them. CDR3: CASSLDRVQYSGNTIYF. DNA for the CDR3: TGTGCCAGCAGCTTAGATCGTGTGCAATACTCTGGAAACACCATATATTTT.

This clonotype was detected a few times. CDR3: CASSLLGSGEQFF. The DNA for the CDR3 is TGTGCCAGCAGTTTATTGGGCAGCGGGGAGCAGTTCTTC. J is TRBJ2-1 and V is TRBV27, with a tentative D call TRBD2 (6 bases). Per germline, CDR1 MNHEY and CDR2 SMNVEV (reference sequence). Trimming cost V 1 base and J 10 bases, with 11 bases left between them. The CDR3 consists of 13 residues.

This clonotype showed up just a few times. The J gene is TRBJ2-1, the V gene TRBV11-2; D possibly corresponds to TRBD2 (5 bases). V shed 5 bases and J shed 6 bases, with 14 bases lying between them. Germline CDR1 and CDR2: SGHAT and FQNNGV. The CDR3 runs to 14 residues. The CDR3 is CASSRPSSFNEQFF. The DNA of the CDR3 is TGTGCCAGCAGCAGACCTTCTAGCTTCAATGAGCAGTTCTTC.

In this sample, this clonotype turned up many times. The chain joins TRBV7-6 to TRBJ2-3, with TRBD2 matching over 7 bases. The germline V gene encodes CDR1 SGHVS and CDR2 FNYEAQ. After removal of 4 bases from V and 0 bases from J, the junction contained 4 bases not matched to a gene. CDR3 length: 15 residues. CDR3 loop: CASSSGGGSTDTQYF. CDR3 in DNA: TGTGCCAGCAGCTCTGGCGGGGGTAGCACAGATACGCAGTATTTT.

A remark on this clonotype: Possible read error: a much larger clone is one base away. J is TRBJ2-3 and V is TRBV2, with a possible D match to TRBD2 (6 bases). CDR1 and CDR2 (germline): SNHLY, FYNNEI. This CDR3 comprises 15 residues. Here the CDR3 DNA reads TGTGCCAGCAGTGAACGTCCGGGAGCCACAGATGCGCAGTATTTT. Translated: CASSERPGATDAQYF. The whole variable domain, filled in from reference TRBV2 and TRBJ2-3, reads EPEVTQTPSHQVTQMGQEVILRCVPISNHLYFYWYRQILGQKVEFLVSFYNNEISEKSEIFDDQFSVERPDGSNFTLKIRSTKLEDSAMYFCASSERPGATDAQYFGPGTRLTVL.

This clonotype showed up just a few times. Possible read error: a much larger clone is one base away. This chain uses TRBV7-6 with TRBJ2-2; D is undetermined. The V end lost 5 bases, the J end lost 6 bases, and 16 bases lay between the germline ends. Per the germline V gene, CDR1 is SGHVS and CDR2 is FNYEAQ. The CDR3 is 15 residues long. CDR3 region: CASSPHSGYPGELFF. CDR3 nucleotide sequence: TGTGCCAGCAGCCCCCATTCAGGTTATCCCGGGGAGCTGTTTTTT.

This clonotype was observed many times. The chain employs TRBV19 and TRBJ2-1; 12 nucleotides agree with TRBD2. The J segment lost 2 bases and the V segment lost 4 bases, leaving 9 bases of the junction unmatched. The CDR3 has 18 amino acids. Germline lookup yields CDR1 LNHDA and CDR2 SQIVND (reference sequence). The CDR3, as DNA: TGTGCCAGTAGTAGACCGACTAGCGGGGGTCCGGCCTACAATGAGCAGTTCTTC. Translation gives CASSRPTSGGPAYNEQFF.

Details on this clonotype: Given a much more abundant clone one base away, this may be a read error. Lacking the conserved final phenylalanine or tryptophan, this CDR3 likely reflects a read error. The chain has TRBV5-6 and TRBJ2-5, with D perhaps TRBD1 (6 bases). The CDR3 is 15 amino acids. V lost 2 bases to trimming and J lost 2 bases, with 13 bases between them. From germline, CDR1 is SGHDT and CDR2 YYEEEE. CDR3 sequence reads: CASSLVQGGQETQYL. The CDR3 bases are TGTGCCAGCAGCTTAGTCCAAGGGGGACAAGAGACCCAGTACCTC.

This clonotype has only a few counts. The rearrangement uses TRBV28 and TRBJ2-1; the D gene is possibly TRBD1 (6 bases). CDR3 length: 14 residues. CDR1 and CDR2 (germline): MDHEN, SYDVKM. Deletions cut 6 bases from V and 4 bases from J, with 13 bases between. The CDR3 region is CASRPGHLYNEQFF. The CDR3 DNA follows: TGTGCCAGCAGACCGGGACACCTATACAATGAGCAGTTCTTC. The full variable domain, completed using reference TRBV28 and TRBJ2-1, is DVKVTQSSRYLVKRTGEKVFLECVQDMDHENMFWYRQDPGLGLRLIYFSYDVKMKEKGDIPEGYSVSREKKERFSLILESASTNQTSMYLCASRPGHLYNEQFFGPGTRLTVL.

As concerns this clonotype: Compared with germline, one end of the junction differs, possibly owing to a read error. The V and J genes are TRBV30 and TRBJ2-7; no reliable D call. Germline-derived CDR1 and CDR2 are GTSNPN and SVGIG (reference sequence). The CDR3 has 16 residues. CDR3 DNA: TGTGCCTGGAGTGACCCACTCCGACCGGGCCGCTACGAGCAGCACTTC. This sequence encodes CAWSDPLRPGRYEQHF.

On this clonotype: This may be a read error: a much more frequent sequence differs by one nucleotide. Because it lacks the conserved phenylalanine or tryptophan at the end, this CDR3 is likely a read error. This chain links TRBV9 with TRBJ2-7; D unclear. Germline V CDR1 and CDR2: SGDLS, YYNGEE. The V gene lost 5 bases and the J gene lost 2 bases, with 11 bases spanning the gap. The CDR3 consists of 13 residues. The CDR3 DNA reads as TGTGCCAGCAGTTCCGACTCAGCCTACGAGCAGTACCTC. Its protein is CASSSDSAYEQYL.

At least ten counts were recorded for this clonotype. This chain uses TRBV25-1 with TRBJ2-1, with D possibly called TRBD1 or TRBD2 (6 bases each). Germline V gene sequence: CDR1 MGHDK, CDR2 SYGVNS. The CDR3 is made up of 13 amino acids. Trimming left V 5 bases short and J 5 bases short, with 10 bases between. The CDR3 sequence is CASSYRGDNEQFF. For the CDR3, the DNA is TGTGCCAGCAGTTATAGGGGGGACAATGAGCAGTTCTTC.

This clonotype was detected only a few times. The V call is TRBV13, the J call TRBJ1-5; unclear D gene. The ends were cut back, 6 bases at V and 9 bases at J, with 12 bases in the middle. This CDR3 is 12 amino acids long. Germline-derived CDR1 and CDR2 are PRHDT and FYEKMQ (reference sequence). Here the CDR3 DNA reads TGTGCCAGCAGTCGACACCCGGGGCCCCAGCATTTT. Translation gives CASSRHPGPQHF.

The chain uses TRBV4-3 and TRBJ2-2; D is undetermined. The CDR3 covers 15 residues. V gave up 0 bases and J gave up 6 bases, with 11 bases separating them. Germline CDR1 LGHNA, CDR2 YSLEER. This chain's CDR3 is CASSQDYQNAGELFF. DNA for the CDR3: TGCGCCAGCAGCCAAGATTACCAAAATGCCGGGGAGCTGTTTTTT.

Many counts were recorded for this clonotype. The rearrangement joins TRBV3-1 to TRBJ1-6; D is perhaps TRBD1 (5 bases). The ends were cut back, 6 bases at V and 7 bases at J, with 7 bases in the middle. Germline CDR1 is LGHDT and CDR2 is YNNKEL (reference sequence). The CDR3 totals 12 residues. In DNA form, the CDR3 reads TGTGCCAGCAGGGGGGAAAATTCACCCCTCCACTTT. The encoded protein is CASRGENSPLHF.

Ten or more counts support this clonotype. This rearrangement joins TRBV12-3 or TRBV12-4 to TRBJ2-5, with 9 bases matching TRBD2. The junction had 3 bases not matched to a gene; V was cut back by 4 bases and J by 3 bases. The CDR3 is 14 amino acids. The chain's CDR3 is CASSYSGSEETQYF. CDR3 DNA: TGTGCCAGCAGTTATAGCGGGAGTGAAGAGACCCAGTACTTC.

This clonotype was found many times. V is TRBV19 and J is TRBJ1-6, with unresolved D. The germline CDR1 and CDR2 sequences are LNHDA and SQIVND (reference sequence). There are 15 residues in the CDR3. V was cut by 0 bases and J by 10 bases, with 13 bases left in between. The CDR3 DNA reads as TGTGCCAGTAGTATAGATCTCGGGGTTCGCTCACCCCTCCACTTT. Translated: CASSIDLGVRSPLHF.